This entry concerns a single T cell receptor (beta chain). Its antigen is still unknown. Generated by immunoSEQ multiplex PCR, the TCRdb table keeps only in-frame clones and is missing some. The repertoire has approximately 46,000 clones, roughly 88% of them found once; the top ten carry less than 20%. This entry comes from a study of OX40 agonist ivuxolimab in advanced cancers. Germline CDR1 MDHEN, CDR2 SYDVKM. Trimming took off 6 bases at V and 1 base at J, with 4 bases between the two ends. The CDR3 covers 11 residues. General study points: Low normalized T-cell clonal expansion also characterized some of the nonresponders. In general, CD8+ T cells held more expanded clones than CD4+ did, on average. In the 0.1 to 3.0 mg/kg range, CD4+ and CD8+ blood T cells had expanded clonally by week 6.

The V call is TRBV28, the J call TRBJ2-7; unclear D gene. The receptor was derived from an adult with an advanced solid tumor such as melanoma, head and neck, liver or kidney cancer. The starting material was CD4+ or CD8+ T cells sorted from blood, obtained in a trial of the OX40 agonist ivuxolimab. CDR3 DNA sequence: TGTGCCAGCAGCTCATCCTACGAGCAGTACGTC. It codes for CASSSSYEQYV.